This TCR beta chain emerged from a study of blood T cell repertoires in COVID-19. Study as a whole: Both acute and convalescent COVID-19 samples were obtained from the United States, Italy and Spain. Sample material is recorded as cDNA or gDNA derived from T cells, B-cell-depleted T cells, or PBMCs.

Original analysis: Amplification with reference gene primers provided the estimates of nucleated cell counts. The data were produced by immunoSEQ multiplex PCR, yet TCRdb's version contains in-frame clones alone and is incomplete. Clone size and the V and J calls come from that table; the DNA yielded D and trimming. The sample holds about 170,000 clones; around four fifths are singletons and the top ten take around a fifth. The trim removed 1 base at V and 4 bases at J, leaving 3 bases unmatched. CDR3 length: 15 residues. Germline V gene data show CDR1 as SGHRS and CDR2 as YFSETQ. The source is a woman between 65 and 79 years old who had recovered from COVID-19. The chain uses TRBV5-1 and TRBJ1-1; 11 positions match TRBD1. Sample: peripheral blood. The CDR3 DNA is TGCGCCAGCAGCTTGACTGGGACAGGGGGCACTGAAGCTTTCTTT. As protein: CASSLTGTGGTEAFF.